The entry below gives a single T cell receptor beta chain sequence along with its context. Its antigen is undetermined. Germline V CDR1 and CDR2: MDHEN, SYDVKM. Deletions cut 2 bases from V and 2 bases from J, with 9 bases between. The CDR3 runs to 14 residues. Assay used: immunoSEQ multiplex PCR; TCRdb lists only in-frame clones, some missing. The table records about 32,000 clones, roughly 87% of them present only once. This specimen belongs to a study of T cells in narcolepsy. General study findings and limits: Same-patient CSF and blood CD4+ T cell clonotypes included HCRT-specific and TRIB2-specific autoreactive ones. Blood of same and different patients, but not healthy controls, reportedly held recurring autoreactive clonotypes.

The clonotype was recovered from a human donor in good health. The sequenced sample was memory (CD45RA-) CD4+ T cells from blood. This chain links TRBV28 with TRBJ1-1; D uncertain. In DNA form, the CDR3 reads TGTGCCAGCAGTTTAAGTGTCAGAAACACTGAAGCTTTCTTT. This sequence encodes CASSLSVRNTEAFF. Combining the CDR3 with reference TRBV28 and TRBJ1-1 gives the whole variable domain DVKVTQSSRYLVKRTGEKVFLECVQDMDHENMFWYRQDPGLGLRLIYFSYDVKMKEKGDIPEGYSVSREKKERFSLILESASTNQTSMYLCASSLSVRNTEAFFGQGTRLTVV.